These 30 T cell receptor beta chains came from one sample sequenced in a study of T cell responses to AZD1222 COVID-19 vaccine. The protocol was immunoSEQ multiplex PCR, while the TCRdb copy is restricted to in-frame clones and leaves out a portion. The sample consists of 93,000 or so clones, around 90% of them appearing once. Sequencing used peripheral blood, obtained on day 0 of AZD1222 vaccination. Receptor source: an adult in good health.

This sequence joins TRBV6-5 and TRBJ2-7; D gene ambiguous. CDR1 is MNHEY and CDR2 is SVGAGI in the germline V gene. The CDR3 has 14 residues. Trimming cost V 6 bases and J 0 bases, with 12 bases left between them. The CDR3 DNA sequence: TGTGCCAGCAGGTCTGGTAAAAGCTCCTACGAGCAGTACTTC. Translated: CASRSGKSSYEQYF.

The chain carries TRBV6-5 and TRBJ1-5; D is possibly TRBD1 (5 bases). The germline gives CDR1 MNHEY, CDR2 SVGAGI. V was trimmed by 4 bases and J by 5 bases, leaving 9 bases between them. The CDR3 covers 13 residues. CDR3: CASSWGGDQPQHF. CDR3 DNA: TGTGCCAGCAGTTGGGGGGGGGATCAGCCCCAGCATTTT.

Only one count was recorded for this clone. The chain links TRBV9 to TRBJ2-3, with 7 nucleotides matching TRBD1. The CDR3 extends over 16 amino acids. Germline-derived CDR1 and CDR2 are SGDLS and YYNGEE. The V segment lost 3 bases and the J segment 2 bases; nucleotides outside the gene matches: 9. The CDR3 sequence is CASSGLPGTVTDTQYF. DNA of the CDR3: TGTGCCAGCAGCGGGCTCCCCGGGACAGTCACAGATACGCAGTATTTT.

V gene TRBV4-2 combines with J gene TRBJ1-4; no reliable D call. Germline values: CDR1 LGHNA, CDR2 YNFKEQ. CDR3 length: 15 amino acids. Deletions cut 0 bases from V and 2 bases from J, with 7 bases between. CDR3 amino acids: CASSQDRSTNEKLFF. The DNA of the CDR3 is TGTGCCAGCAGCCAAGATAGATCGACTAATGAAAAACTGTTTTTT.

As DNA, the CDR3 is TGTGCCAGCAGCACCCCGGGCCTCGACGGGGGCTACACCTTC. Translated: CASSTPGLDGGYTF. V gene TRBV3-1 (or the pseudogene TRBV3-2) combines with J gene TRBJ1-2, with unresolved D. This CDR3 comprises 14 residues. Germline V gene sequence: CDR1 LGHDT, CDR2 YNNKEL (reference sequence). The germline V and J ends were trimmed by 5 bases and 8 bases, with 18 bases remaining between them.

The V and J genes are TRBV7-6 and TRBJ2-2; a weak D match, TRBD1 (5 bases). V was shortened by 1 base and J by 6 bases, with 15 bases between the two germline ends. The germline V gene has CDR1 SGHVS and CDR2 FNYEAQ. The CDR3 length is 16 residues. CDR3 residues: CASSLGQGIVSGELFF. CDR3 DNA sequence: TGTGCCAGCAGCTTAGGGCAGGGAATAGTGTCCGGGGAGCTGTTTTTT.

The J gene is TRBJ2-1, the V gene TRBV24-1; 11 bases align to TRBD2. V dropped 3 bases and J dropped 7; count of bases not matched to a gene: 4. Germline V gene sequence: CDR1 KGHDR, CDR2 SFDVKD. The CDR3 loop spans 15 amino acids. CDR3 DNA sequence: TGTGCCACCAGTGATGGACCTAGCGGGGGGAATGAGCAGTTCTTC. It encodes CATSDGPSGGNEQFF.

This rearrangement joins TRBV9 to TRBJ1-2; unclear D gene. Germline V gene sequence: CDR1 SGDLS, CDR2 YYNGEE. Trimming pared 0 bases from V and 4 bases from J, leaving 13 bases between. This CDR3 has 15 residues. The CDR3 DNA follows: TGTGCCAGCAGCGTAGGTCCCGTTGAGGGCTATGGCTACACCTTC. Its protein product is CASSVGPVEGYGYTF.

The chain is built from TRBV6-2 or TRBV6-3 and TRBJ2-3; 12 bases are shared with TRBD2. Germline CDR1 reads MNHEY; CDR2 reads SVGEGT. J gave up 1 base and V 4 bases, and 9 bases lay outside the gene matches. The CDR3 covers 18 residues. CDR3 DNA sequence: TGTGCCAGCAGTTTATTGCTAGCGGGGGGGCTTGGCACAGATACGCAGTATTTT. As protein: CASSLLLAGGLGTDTQYF.

The chain carries TRBV18 and TRBJ2-3; D might be TRBD2 (5 bases). Germline assignment: CDR1 KGHSH and CDR2 LQKENI. Trimming took off 3 bases at V and 1 base at J, with 14 bases between the two ends. This CDR3 is built from 16 residues. The CDR3 sequence: CASSPLISRGTDTQYF. The CDR3 bases are TGTGCCAGCTCACCCCTGATTTCGCGGGGCACAGATACGCAGTATTTT.

The gene calls are TRBV11-2 and TRBJ1-2, with 7 bases lining up with TRBD1. The germline gives CDR1 SGHAT, CDR2 FQNNGV. The CDR3 spans 15 residues. V was clipped by 6 bases and J by 4 bases; unmatched bases: 11. CDR3 DNA sequence: TGTGCCAGCAGACATCCGGGACAGACCTTCTATGGCTACACCTTC. It yields the protein CASRHPGQTFYGYTF.

V gene TRBV5-1 combines with J gene TRBJ1-6; D might be TRBD1 (6 bases). The CDR3 is made up of 13 amino acids. The germline CDR1 and CDR2 sequences are SGHRS and YFSETQ. V lost 7 bases to trimming and J lost 7 bases, with 12 bases between them. CDR3 region: CASRGPENSPLHF. DNA for the CDR3: TGCGCCAGCCGGGGGCCGGAGAATTCACCCCTCCACTTT.

V is TRBV6-1 and J is TRBJ1-2; D might be TRBD1 (5 bases). Germline loops: CDR1 MNHNS, CDR2 SASEGT. The CDR3 sequence is 14 residues long. V was pared by 3 bases and J by 4 bases, with 12 bases between. This CDR3 is CASSEVQAPYGYTF. For the CDR3, the DNA is TGTGCCAGCAGTGAGGTACAGGCACCCTATGGCTACACCTTC.

The rearrangement uses TRBV5-1 and TRBJ2-1; 11 bases line up with TRBD2. The CDR3 runs to 15 residues. V was clipped by 7 bases and J by 9 bases; unmatched bases: 12. Per germline, CDR1 SGHRS and CDR2 YFSETQ. This chain's CDR3 is CASVNSGGAVSEQFF. In DNA form, the CDR3 reads TGCGCCAGCGTCAATAGCGGGGGGGCCGTATCTGAGCAGTTCTTC.

This chain links TRBV4-1 with TRBJ2-1; 10 bases are a match to TRBD2. This CDR3 is 18 amino acids long. Germline values: CDR1 MGHRA, CDR2 YSYEKL. The V segment lost 0 bases and the J segment 5 bases; nucleotides outside the gene matches: 10. The CDR3 here is CASSQDTYSGGHNNEQFF. As DNA, the CDR3 is TGCGCCAGCAGCCAAGACACCTATAGCGGGGGGCACAACAATGAGCAGTTCTTC.

The rearrangement uses TRBV15 and TRBJ2-5; 13 bases agree with TRBD2. Looked up from germline, CDR1 is LNHNV and CDR2 is YYDKDF (reference sequence). Trimming removed 0 bases from V and 5 bases from J; junction bases left unmatched: 9. CDR3 length equals 18 residues. The CDR3 bases are TGTGCCACCAGCAGAGATTATAGGACTAGCGGGGGCTGGGAGACCCAGTACTTC. It translates to CATSRDYRTSGGWETQYF.

Written as DNA, the CDR3 is TGTGCCAGCAGTTGGGGCCAAGAGACCCAGTACTTC. It encodes CASSWGQETQYF. This chain links TRBV28 with TRBJ2-5; D gene uncertain. The CDR3 covers 12 residues. Germline-derived CDR1 and CDR2 are MDHEN and SYDVKM. V lost 4 bases and J lost 1, with 4 bases in between.

This chain connects TRBV7-6 to TRBJ1-1, with D tentatively TRBD1 (5 bases). V was cut by 5 bases and J by 5 bases, with 18 bases left in between. Germline V lookup: CDR1 SGHVS, CDR2 FNYEAQ. The CDR3 length is 15 residues. The CDR3 sequence: CASSDPGGIKTEAFF. CDR3 bases: TGTGCCAGCAGCGACCCGGGGGGGATAAAGACTGAAGCTTTCTTT. The full variable domain, in which reference TRBV7-6 and TRBJ1-1 provide the parts outside the CDR3, is GAGVSQSPRYKVTKRGQDVALRCDPISGHVSLYWYRQALGQGPEFLTYFNYEAQQDKSGLPNDRFSAERPEGSISTLTIQRTEQRDSAMYRCASSDPGGIKTEAFFGQGTRLTVV.

The chain couples TRBV10-3 to TRBJ1-2; 8 bases agree with TRBD1. CDR3 length equals 14 residues. CDR1 ENHRY and CDR2 SYGVKD come from the germline V gene. V was clipped by 6 bases and J by 2 bases; unmatched bases: 5. The CDR3 nucleotides read TGTGCCATCAGCTTGGACAGGGACAACTATGGCTACACCTTC. This gives the protein CAISLDRDNYGYTF.

The chain links TRBV28 to TRBJ1-5, with D possibly being TRBD1 (5 bases). The length of the CDR3 is 10 residues. The V gene's germline CDR1 is MDHEN and CDR2 SYDVKM. Trimming shortened V by 10 bases and J by 7 bases, and 8 bases separated the two germline ends. CDR3 sequence: CATREQPQHF. The CDR3 bases are TGTGCCACCAGGGAACAGCCCCAGCATTTT.

This clone was detected a few times. The chain recombines TRBV5-1 with TRBJ1-5, with 9 bases lining up with TRBD1. The CDR3 totals 16 residues. The ends lost 4 bases at V and 0 bases at J; junction bases unmatched: 5. Germline CDR1 reads SGHRS; CDR2 reads YFSETQ. The CDR3 coding sequence is TGCGCCAGCAGCCCAGGGACAGGGAATAGCAATCAGCCCCAGCATTTT. Translation gives CASSPGTGNSNQPQHF.

This chain uses TRBV7-9 with TRBJ1-6, with TRBD1 matching 10 bases. Germline V gene data show CDR1 as SEHNR and CDR2 as FQNEAQ (reference sequence). Trimming removed 1 base from V and 7 bases from J; junction bases left unmatched: 1. The CDR3 runs to 15 residues. CDR3 amino acids: CASSLVGQGNSPLHF. CDR3 DNA sequence: TGTGCCAGCAGCTTAGTGGGACAGGGGAATTCACCCCTCCACTTT.

The chain employs TRBV29-1 and TRBJ2-1; the D gene could be TRBD1 or TRBD2 (6 bases each). Trimming cost V 1 base and J 5 bases, with 18 bases left between them. CDR3 size: 16 residues. Germline V gene lookup returns CDR1 SQVTM and CDR2 ANQGSEA. CDR3 region: CSVEGKLGGLNNEQFF. In DNA, the CDR3 is TGCAGCGTTGAAGGGAAACTTGGGGGGCTGAACAATGAGCAGTTCTTC.

The J gene is TRBJ1-6, the V gene TRBV5-4; the D is unclear. V lost 4 bases, J lost 10 bases, and 21 bases lay in between. The germline V gene has CDR1 SGHNT and CDR2 YYREEE (reference sequence). The CDR3 runs to 16 residues. The CDR3 sequence is CASSTRTWSRASPLHF. The CDR3 DNA is TGTGCCAGCAGCACCCGGACCTGGTCTCGGGCCTCACCCCTCCACTTT.

The chain combines TRBV13 with TRBJ1-6; D not certain. Germline V lookup: CDR1 PRHDT, CDR2 FYEKMQ (reference sequence). V was trimmed by 4 bases and J by 10 bases, leaving 20 bases between them. The CDR3 totals 16 residues. The CDR3 DNA reads as TGTGCCAGCAGCTACGGCAGTGGGAGGGTACGATCACCCCTCCACTTT. Translating it yields CASSYGSGRVRSPLHF.

The V gene is TRBV14, the J gene TRBJ2-1; D not resolved. Germline assignment: CDR1 SGHDN and CDR2 FVKESK. The CDR3 runs 17 residues. The V end lost 0 bases, the J end lost 0 bases, and 12 bases lay between the germline ends. CDR3 loop: CASSQDRADGSYNEQFF. CDR3 coding DNA: TGTGCCAGCAGCCAAGATAGGGCGGACGGCTCCTACAATGAGCAGTTCTTC.

The rearrangement links TRBV19 to TRBJ1-1; TRBD1 aligns across 8 bases. From germline, CDR1 is LNHDA and CDR2 SQIVND (reference sequence). CDR3 length equals 14 residues. V dropped 5 bases and J dropped 0; count of bases not matched to a gene: 2. CDR3 sequence (DNA): TGTGCCAGTAGTTGGACAGGGTTGAACACTGAAGCTTTCTTT. Translating it yields CASSWTGLNTEAFF. The variable domain in full, completed from reference TRBV19 and TRBJ1-1, reads DGGITQSPKYLFRKEGQNVTLSCEQNLNHDAMYWYRQDPGQGLRLIYYSQIVNDFQKGDIAEGYSVSREKKESFPLTVTSAQKNPTAFYLCASSWTGLNTEAFFGQGTRLTVV.

V and J are TRBV20-1 and TRBJ2-1, with D hard to call. The V and J ends lost 5 bases and 2 bases respectively, with 4 bases between them. The CDR3 is 11 amino acids. Germline V lookup: CDR1 DFQATT, CDR2 SNEGSKA (reference sequence). CDR3 nucleotides: TGCAGTGCTGGGACCTACAATGAGCAGTTCTTC. Protein sequence: CSAGTYNEQFF.

This rearrangement joins TRBV15 to TRBJ1-2; possible D gene TRBD1, 5 bases. The CDR3 extends over 16 amino acids. Germline-derived CDR1 and CDR2 are LNHNV and YYDKDF (reference sequence). V was pared by 3 bases and J by 1 base, with 15 bases between. For the CDR3, the DNA is TGTGCCACCAGCAGCCGACGGGGCAGGGATAACTATGGCTACACCTTC. Its translation: CATSSRRGRDNYGYTF.

The chain is built from TRBV6-5 and TRBJ2-7, with D possibly being TRBD2 (5 bases). There are 14 residues in the CDR3. CDR1 MNHEY and CDR2 SVGAGI come from the germline V gene. V was clipped by 0 bases and J by 0 bases, with 6 bases between them. The CDR3 reads CASSYSAASYEQYF. CDR3 nucleotide sequence: TGTGCCAGCAGTTACTCAGCGGCCTCCTACGAGCAGTACTTC.